Listed below are T cell receptor beta chains from one sample, sequenced in a study of Ad26.COV2.S vaccination and SARS-CoV-2 variants. Using immunoSEQ multiplex PCR, the repertoire was profiled, and TCRdb retains in-frame clones only, with some absent. The table records roughly 400,000 clones, 80% to 95% of them present only once. Source: peripheral blood, taken in a trial of Ad26.COV2.S vaccine versus placebo. The receptors stem from a person aged 18-60 years who received the Ad26.COV2.S COVID-19 vaccine or a placebo. Each CDR3 is given with its conserved first and last residue. Each record gives: J gene, V gene, CDR3 protein.

TRBJ2-1	TRBV9	CASSVAAASSYNEQFF
TRBJ2-7	TRBV30	CAGLRDMTYEQYF
TRBJ2-7	TRBV2	CASSGVGVEQYF
TRBJ2-1	TRBV3-1/TRBV3-2	CASSQGQGRFNEQFF
TRBJ2-3	TRBV27	CASSFLQGFGDTQYF
TRBJ1-5	TRBV28	CASSLTGDYSNQPQHF
TRBJ2-7	TRBV10-1	CASSGPYEPIYEQYF
TRBJ2-1	TRBV30	CAWPHKRRARFSEQFF
TRBJ2-1	TRBV4-3	CTSSQGSVDPVHNEQFF
TRBJ2-2	TRBV5-4	CASSEGGGNTGELFF
TRBJ1-5	TRBV21-1	CASSKARQGYGNQPQHF
TRBJ1-6	TRBV6-2/TRBV6-3	CASSLGEINSPLHF
TRBJ2-1	TRBV29-1	CSAGKGTSGLTSYNEQFF
TRBJ2-1	TRBV15	CATSRGRTSGRSGNEQFF
TRBJ2-2	TRBV3-1/TRBV3-2	CASSQNGQGAGELFF
TRBJ2-3	TRBV7-9	CASSLAGEDTQYF
TRBJ2-1	TRBV27	CASSLSGRGYNEQFF
TRBJ2-7	TRBV6-5	CASRQGSFPYEQYF
TRBJ2-5	TRBV7-2	CASSLDRVGETQYF
TRBJ2-1	TRBV6-6	CATTGGRGTNEQFF
TRBJ2-1	TRBV28	CASSQTSGRANEQFF
TRBJ2-4	TRBV6-5	CASGPAKNIQYF
TRBJ1-4	TRBV27	CASSLRLKHLGQGAEKLFF
TRBJ2-3	TRBV10-3	CAISERLAGTDTQYF
TRBJ1-1	TRBV25-1	CASRRGGNTEAFF
TRBJ2-7	TRBV18	CASSPPPGSHEQYF
TRBJ2-3	TRBV24-1	CATSDFNSPTDTQYF
TRBJ2-1	TRBV9	CASSVEGSGGEVEQFF
TRBJ2-2	TRBV19	CASRGAVRAGELFF
TRBJ2-3	TRBV7-2	CASSLVPGGRTDTQYF
TRBJ2-7	TRBV7-6	CASSLGLAGGPSSYEQYF
TRBJ1-6	TRBV11-3	CASSSNRASPLHF
TRBJ2-7	TRBV7-9	CASRGTGVGEQYF
TRBJ1-6	TRBV5-5	CASSLEPPPGHF
TRBJ2-6	TRBV18	CASSSQVSGANVLTF
TRBJ2-7	TRBV11-2	CASSPAAGVPEQYF